Sequencing of this T cell receptor (beta chain) was carried out in a study of CD8+ T cells in alopecia areata. Isolated RNA was reverse transcribed into cDNA used as the sequencing template. The table came from immunoSEQ multiplex PCR; TCRdb's copy has only in-frame clones and leaves some out. The profile shows around 190,000 clones, approximately 60% of them singletons. The TCR comes from a human donor in good health. Sequenced sample: CD8+ T cells sorted from blood.

CDR3 sequence (DNA): TGCGCCAGCAGCGGCACAGGGGGCGCAAATGGCTACACCTTC. Protein product: CASSGTGGANGYTF. The chain has TRBV5-1 and TRBJ1-2, with 9 bases aligning to TRBD1. Trimming at V came to 4 bases and at J to 6 bases, leaving 7 bases not matched to a gene. The CDR3 has 14 residues. Germline V gene lookup returns CDR1 SGHRS and CDR2 YFSETQ.